Detailed here is one TCR beta chain. Clones were sequenced by immunoSEQ multiplex PCR, and TCRdb holds only the in-frame ones, with some missing. This sample has 430,000 or so clones, with around 90% found just once. The data are from a study of blood T cell repertoires in COVID-19. As for the study in general: From the United States, Italy and Spain came samples of acute and convalescent COVID-19.

This CDR3 is built from 15 residues. Trimming shortened V by 4 bases and J by 6 bases, and 15 bases separated the two germline ends. The V gene's germline CDR1 is MGHRA and CDR2 YSYEKL. Seattle cases were enrolled at active infection and followed longitudinally. The rearrangement uses TRBV4-1 and TRBJ2-2; D gene uncertain. This TCR was sampled from a man aged 18 to 30 with COVID-19, enrolled during active disease. The source material was peripheral blood. As DNA, the CDR3 is TGCGCCAGCAGCCCCCAGAGGCAAAACCCCGGGGAGCTGTTTTTT. This translates into CASSPQRQNPGELFF.